The TCR beta chain described here comes from a study of control samples from healthy donors and cancer patients. Sequencing used immunoSEQ multiplex PCR; TCRdb keeps in-frame clones, though not all of them. The sample contains tens of thousands of clones, around nine tenths of which appear only once. This clonotype originated in an older woman with head and neck cancer. The sample comprised PBMCs.

The CDR3 DNA is TGTGCCAGCAGTTATCCCCGTGGCTACACCTTC. Translating it yields CASSYPRGYTF. The chain has TRBV12-3 or TRBV12-4 and TRBJ1-2; D call uncertain. Trimming left V 4 bases short and J 7 bases short, with 7 bases between. The CDR3 has 11 residues.